This TCR beta chain was profiled in a study of OX40 agonist ivuxolimab in advanced cancers. Across the whole study: Enrollees could have had prior anti-PD-1, anti-PD-L1 or anti-CTLA-4 therapy, which approximately 38% had received. Three patients, one with hepatocellular carcinoma and two with cutaneous melanoma, responded partially. Study findings and constraints: The work left the antigen specificity of expanded peripheral T cells undetermined. Partial responders at 0.1-3.0 mg/kg had among the lowest clonal expansion.

Of note for this clone: Its specificity is unknown.

TCRdb's copy holds only in-frame clones and misses some; the assay was immunoSEQ multiplex PCR. The sample has tens of thousands of clones; approximately 84% are singletons. V gave up 9 bases and J gave up 1 base; unmatched junction bases: 5. This CDR3 has 14 residues. The germline CDR1 and CDR2 sequences are LNHDA and SQIVND (reference sequence). The sequenced sample was CD4+ or CD8+ T cells sorted from blood, obtained in a trial of the OX40 agonist ivuxolimab. The TCR originated in an adult with an advanced solid tumor such as melanoma, head and neck, liver or kidney cancer. The chain recombines TRBV19 with TRBJ2-5; 10 positions match TRBD2. The CDR3 nucleotides read TGTGCCAGCACCGGGACTAGCGCCCAAGAGACCCAGTACTTC. It yields the protein CASTGTSAQETQYF.